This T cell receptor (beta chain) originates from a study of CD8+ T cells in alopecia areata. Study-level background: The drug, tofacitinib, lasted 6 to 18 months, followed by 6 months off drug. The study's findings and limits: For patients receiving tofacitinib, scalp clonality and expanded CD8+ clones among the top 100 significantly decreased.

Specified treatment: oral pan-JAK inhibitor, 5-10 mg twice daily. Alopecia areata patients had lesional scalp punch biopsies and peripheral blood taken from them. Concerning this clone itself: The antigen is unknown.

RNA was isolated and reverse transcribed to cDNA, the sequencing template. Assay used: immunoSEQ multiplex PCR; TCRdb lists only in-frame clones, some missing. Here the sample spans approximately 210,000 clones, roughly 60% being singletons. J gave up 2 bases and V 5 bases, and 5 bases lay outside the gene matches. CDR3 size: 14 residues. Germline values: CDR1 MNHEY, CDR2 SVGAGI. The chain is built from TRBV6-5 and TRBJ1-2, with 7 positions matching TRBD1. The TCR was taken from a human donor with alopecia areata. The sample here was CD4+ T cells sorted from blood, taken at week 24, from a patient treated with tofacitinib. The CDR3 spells CASSDGTANYGYTF. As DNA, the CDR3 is TGTGCCAGCAGTGACGGGACAGCGAACTATGGCTACACCTTC.